The clone carrying this T cell receptor beta chain was recorded at least ten times. The data originate from a study of low-dose radiotherapy and immunotherapy resistance in tumors. Across the study: With cycle 1 day 1 as the start, patients took oral aspirin 300 mg daily for four cycles.

Amplification, which lasted 15 to 20 PCR cycles, used a constant-region primer and V-primer adapter to amplify TCRs. TCRdb used MiXCR to reprocess the reads, holding one entry per CDR3 protein. The sample includes around 57,000 distinct CDR3 sequences, approximately 35% of them seen just once. The sample's time point: after trial treatment. Noted treatment: LDRT plus nivolumab, ipilimumab, low-dose cyclophosphamide and aspirin (RACIN trial). The TCR sequence derives from a male donor with rectosigmoid adenocarcinoma. The specimen comprised PBMCs, sampled after low-dose radiotherapy plus immunotherapy.

DNA for the CDR3: TGTGCCAGCAGCCTCACGGCCATCGGGGACCTCTATGGCTACACCTTC. Translating it yields CASSLTAIGDLYGYTF. This sequence joins TRBV7-9 and TRBJ1-2; TRBD1 might be the D (5 bases). Deletions cut 5 bases from V and 4 bases from J, with 20 bases between. The CDR3 has 16 residues. Germline CDR1 reads SEHNR; CDR2 reads FQNEAQ (reference sequence).